These T cell receptor beta chains were read from a single sample in a study of cytomegalovirus exposure and HLA in healthy donors. The data were produced by immunoSEQ multiplex PCR, yet TCRdb's version contains in-frame clones alone and is incomplete. This sample lists about 130,000 clones; its ten largest clones have roughly 2%. Sequencing was performed on PBMCs. All receptors derive from a woman aged 60 to 75 in good health and CMV-seronegative. Each CDR3 is given with its conserved first and last residue. Each record gives: V gene, J gene, CDR3 length, D gene, CDR3 DNA, CDR3 protein. The D gene is left open where the match is weak.

TRBV7-9,TRBJ1-2,15,NA,TGTGCCAGCAGCCCCTCCCCAGCGGGGTCTGGTGGCTACACCTTC,CASSPSPAGSGGYTF
TRBV28,TRBJ1-5,13,NA,TGTGCCAGCAGCCGACTCGAGAATCAGCCCCAGCATTTT,CASSRLENQPQHF
TRBV27,TRBJ2-2,18,TRBD2,TGTGCCAGCAGTGCCGAACTAGCGGGAGTGACGAACACCGGGGAGCTGTTTTTT,CASSAELAGVTNTGELFF
TRBV11-2,TRBJ1-4,13,NA,TGTGCCAGCAGAGGGCAGGGGAATGAAAAACTGTTTTTT,CASRGQGNEKLFF
TRBV28,TRBJ2-1,15,TRBD2,TGTGCCAGCAGTCCTGGGACTAGCGGGAGTCTTGAGCAGTTCTTC,CASSPGTSGSLEQFF
TRBV9,TRBJ2-3,14,NA,TGTGCCAGCAGCGTGTCGGGACTCGCAGATACGCAGTATTTT,CASSVSGLADTQYF
TRBV6-8,TRBJ1-5,18,TRBD1,TGTGCCAGCAGCCGCCGACAGGGGGGTCAAAAGGGCAATCAGCCCCAGCATTTT,CASSRRQGGQKGNQPQHF
TRBV11-2,TRBJ1-6,15,TRBD1,TGTGCCAGCAGCTTCGGACAGGTTAATAATTCACCCCTCCACTTT,CASSFGQVNNSPLHF
TRBV10-1,TRBJ2-2,11,NA,TGCGGCGGGACGAACACCGGGGAGCTGTTTTTT,CGGTNTGELFF
TRBV27,TRBJ1-5,14,NA,TGTGCCAGCACCCCCGTAGGGGCCAATCAGCCCCAGCATTTT,CASTPVGANQPQHF
TRBV6-6,TRBJ2-5,15,TRBD1,TGTGCCAGCAGCAGTCACAGGGGGAGGCAAGAGACCCAGTACTTC,CASSSHRGRQETQYF
TRBV2,TRBJ1-2,13,NA,TGTGCCAGCAGTGGGCGGGAGCGCTATGGCTACACCTTC,CASSGRERYGYTF
TRBV28,TRBJ2-7,14,TRBD1,TGTGCCAGCAGTCTGGCCGACAGGGGGCGCGAGCAGTACTTC,CASSLADRGREQYF
TRBV5-1,TRBJ1-3,15,TRBD1,TGCGCCAGCAGCCGAGAGACAGGGTGGGGAAACACCATATATTTT,CASSRETGWGNTIYF
TRBV19,TRBJ1-5,14,NA,TGTGCCAGTAGTATCGGGCAGGGAAATCAGCCCCAGCATTTT,CASSIGQGNQPQHF
TRBV6-6,TRBJ2-7,13,NA,TGTGCCAGTAGGTCCGGACACGATTACGAGCAGTACTTC,CASRSGHDYEQYF
TRBV6-5,TRBJ2-2,14,NA,TGTGCCAGCGCCTGGGCCGCTAACACCGGGGAGCTGTTTTTT,CASAWAANTGELFF
TRBV5-1,TRBJ1-1,16,TRBD1,TGCGCCAGCAGCTTAGCGACGGACAGGGGAAACACTGAAGCTTTCTTT,CASSLATDRGNTEAFF
TRBV2,TRBJ1-1,12,NA,TGTGCCAGCAGTGAGGGCCAGGTCGAAGCTTTCTTT,CASSEGQVEAFF
TRBV5-1,TRBJ2-1,15,NA,TGCGCCAGCAGCTTGGAAGGGGGGGACTACAATGAGCAGTTCTTC,CASSLEGGDYNEQFF
TRBV5-5,TRBJ1-3,16,NA,TGTGCCAGCAGCTTGGAGGCGGGGAGACGGGCATACACCATATATTTT,CASSLEAGRRAYTIYF
TRBV30,TRBJ2-7,14,NA,TGTGCCTGGAGCGGAACACGGACTTTCTACGAGCAGTACTTC,CAWSGTRTFYEQYF
TRBV27,TRBJ1-1,13,NA,TGTGCCACCTCCCGGAGCATGAACACTGAAGCTTTCTTT,CATSRSMNTEAFF
TRBV28,TRBJ1-2,13,NA,TGTGCCAGCAGTTATGGGCAAGGTTATGGCTACACCTTC,CASSYGQGYGYTF
TRBV4-2,TRBJ2-1,15,NA,TGTGCCAGCAGCCAAGAACACAGCTCCTACAATGAGCAGTTCTTC,CASSQEHSSYNEQFF
TRBV2,TRBJ1-2,13,NA,TGTGCCAGCAGGATGCTAGCAAACTATGGCTACACCTTC,CASRMLANYGYTF
TRBV5-1,TRBJ2-7,13,NA,TGCGCCAGCAGCCCCCGGCAAAACTACGAGCAGTACTTC,CASSPRQNYEQYF
TRBV7-9,TRBJ2-7,14,TRBD2,TGTGCCAGCAGCTTCACTAGCGGCACCTACGAGCAGTACTTC,CASSFTSGTYEQYF
TRBV6-5,TRBJ2-7,15,TRBD2,TGTGCCAGCAGTTATCAACTAGCGGGAGTCTACGAGCAGTACTTC,CASSYQLAGVYEQYF
TRBV5-4,TRBJ1-1,14,NA,TGTGCCAGCAGCTTCCCTGGCGGTAACACTGAAGCTTTCTTT,CASSFPGGNTEAFF
TRBV19,TRBJ2-7,16,TRBD2,TGTGCCAGTACCACGACTAGCGCGACGGGGGCCTACGAGCAGTACTTC,CASTTTSATGAYEQYF
TRBV5-1,TRBJ1-3,15,NA,TGCGCCAGCAGCCGAACCTCGAGCTCTGGAAACACCATATATTTT,CASSRTSSSGNTIYF
TRBV6-1,TRBJ1-2,13,NA,TGTGCCAGCATGGCGGTCAGCAGCTATGGCTACACCTTC,CASMAVSSYGYTF
TRBV7-7,TRBJ2-1,14,NA,TGTGCTAGCAGCCTGCAGGGAGGAGCGGATGAGCAGTTCTTC,CASSLQGGADEQFF
TRBV10-1,TRBJ2-1,14,TRBD1,TGCGCCAGCAGTCGTCTAACAGGGGAAAATGAGCAGTTCTTC,CASSRLTGENEQFF
TRBV9,TRBJ1-2,15,TRBD1,TGTGCCAGCAGCAGAGGGACAGGGCTCCTTAAGGGCTACACCTTC,CASSRGTGLLKGYTF
TRBV2,TRBJ2-5,12,TRBD1,TGTGCCAGCACCCCAGGGGGAGAGACCCAGTACTTC,CASTPGGETQYF
TRBV28,TRBJ1-2,13,TRBD1,TGTGCCAGCAGCCTCAGGGGGCGTCTTGGCTACACCTTC,CASSLRGRLGYTF
TRBV19,TRBJ2-4,13,TRBD1,TGTGCCAGTAAGGACAGGGGGAGAAACATTCAGTACTTC,CASKDRGRNIQYF
TRBV2,TRBJ2-7,14,TRBD2,TGTGCCAGCAGTTGGACTAGCGGGAGATACGAGCAGTACTTC,CASSWTSGRYEQYF
TRBV28,TRBJ2-7,15,TRBD1,TGTGCCAGCAGTCCGAGAAGGGGGCCCCGGGGCGAGCAGTACTTC,CASSPRRGPRGEQYF
TRBV5-1,TRBJ1-6,14,NA,TGCGCCAGCAGCTTGGGCGCGTCCAATTCACCCCTCCACTTT,CASSLGASNSPLHF
TRBV28,TRBJ1-5,18,NA,TGTGCCAGCAGCAGGCGGGGTTCCCCTCCTTATAGCAATCAGCCCCAGCATTTT,CASSRRGSPPYSNQPQHF
TRBV7-3,TRBJ2-7,13,NA,TGTGCCAGCAGCAAGGGGGTTTCCGACGAGCAGTACTTC,CASSKGVSDEQYF
TRBV28,TRBJ2-1,17,TRBD2,TGTGCCAGCAGTTTATCCGCACTAGCGGGAGGGCCGGTTGAGCAGTTCTTC,CASSLSALAGGPVEQFF
TRBV7-9,TRBJ2-7,16,TRBD1,TGTGCCAGCAGCCTCCATGACAGGGCCCATTCGTCCGAGCAGTACTTC,CASSLHDRAHSSEQYF
TRBV6-8,TRBJ1-5,16,TRBD1,TGTGCCAGCAGTTACTCGGACAGGGTTAGCAATCAGCCCCAGCATTTT,CASSYSDRVSNQPQHF
TRBV7-9,TRBJ1-5,13,NA,TGTGCCAGCAGCTTGCGGGGTTTACAGCCCCAGCATTTT,CASSLRGLQPQHF
TRBV7-7,TRBJ2-2,15,NA,TGTGCTAGCAGCCCGAAGGACTCTAACACCGGGGAGCTGTTTTTT,CASSPKDSNTGELFF
TRBV5-1,TRBJ1-3,15,NA,TGCGCCAGCAGCTTAGGATCAGGGTTAGGAAACACCATATATTTT,CASSLGSGLGNTIYF
TRBV5-1,TRBJ1-1,14,TRBD1,TGCGCCAGCTATAACGAGGGGGCCTTCACTGAAGCTTTCTTT,CASYNEGAFTEAFF
TRBV7-9,TRBJ1-4,17,NA,TGTGCCAGCAGCTTAGTTACAGCGAGGGGGACTAATGAAAAACTGTTTTTT,CASSLVTARGTNEKLFF
TRBV6-1,TRBJ2-7,14,TRBD1,TGTGCCAGCACCGAGCGGGACAGGGGGTACGAGCAGTACTTC,CASTERDRGYEQYF
TRBV6-6,TRBJ1-4,16,TRBD1,TGTGCCAGCAGTTACTCGATGGGACAGGCTTATGAAAAACTGTTTTTT,CASSYSMGQAYEKLFF